The 25 T cell receptor beta chains presented below share a single source sample, sequenced in a study of response to subunit inactivated influenza vaccine (dated by TCRdb to 2016 to 2018). The method behind the library was RT-PCR. TCRdb shows the sequencer as Illumina HiSeq 2500. The public reads were reprocessed in TCRdb via fastp at Q25 and MiXCR, keeping in-frame beta chains. Rows with a matching CDR3 protein are joined into one entry that keeps the most common DNA and genes. The sample profile shows 450,000 to 600,000 distinct CDR3 sequences; approximately 7.6% of them were found once. The ten largest account for under 15% of the sample. The material was PBMCs from blood, obtained less than 25 months after vaccination. All receptors come from a man aged 45 to 70 who received an inactivated influenza vaccine. Donor details come from another sample of the same person, matched by shared clones.

This clonotype appeared a few times. The chain employs TRBV15 and TRBJ2-4, with D perhaps matching TRBD1 (6 bases). Trimming removed 0 bases at V and 9 bases at J, with 18 bases between. Germline-derived CDR1 and CDR2 are LNHNV and YYDKDF (reference sequence). The CDR3 loop spans 16 amino acids. CDR3 sequence reads: CATSRDARGSEVIQYF. CDR3 coding DNA: TGTGCCACCAGCAGAGACGCCAGGGGAAGCGAGGTCATTCAGTACTTC.

In its sample, this clonotype was seen a few times. This chain links TRBV29-1 with TRBJ2-4; 8 positions agree with TRBD2. The J segment lost 2 bases and the V segment lost 2 bases, leaving 5 bases of the junction unmatched. The CDR3 covers 15 residues. Germline CDR1 is SQVTM and CDR2 is ANQGSEA. The CDR3 DNA is TGCAGCGTTGAATGGCGGGGGGCTTCCAAAAACATTCAGTACTTC. Its protein is CSVEWRGASKNIQYF. Based on the CDR3 plus reference TRBV29-1 and TRBJ2-4, the full variable domain is SAVISQKPSRDICQRGTSLTIQCQVDSQVTMMFWYRQQPGQSLTLIATANQGSEATYESGFVIDKFPISRPNLTFSTLTVSNMSPEDSSIYLCSVEWRGASKNIQYFGAGTRLSVL.

This clonotype has ten or more counts. The CDR3 is CASSYFEGVNIQYF. The CDR3 region has the DNA TGTGCCAGCAGTTACTTCGAGGGGGTAAACATTCAGTACTTC. The V call is TRBV6-5, the J call TRBJ2-4; D is perhaps TRBD1 (6 bases). Germline V gene lookup returns CDR1 MNHEY and CDR2 SVGAGI. V was pared by 1 base and J by 6 bases, with 10 bases between. This CDR3 is built from 14 residues.

This clonotype was seen more than once but under ten times. The V gene is TRBV20-1, the J gene TRBJ2-1; 9 positions match TRBD2. Germline lookup yields CDR1 DFQATT and CDR2 SNEGSKA (reference sequence). The CDR3 consists of 15 residues. After removal of 0 bases from V and 4 bases from J, the junction contained 4 bases not matched to a gene. This CDR3 reads CSAREAGGFYNEQFF. In DNA form, the CDR3 reads TGCAGTGCTAGAGAGGCGGGAGGGTTTTACAATGAGCAGTTCTTC.

This chain uses TRBV5-1 with TRBJ2-1, with 7 bases that match TRBD1. This CDR3 is 15 amino acids long. The germline V gene encodes CDR1 SGHRS and CDR2 YFSETQ. V was clipped by 3 bases and J by 7 bases; unmatched bases: 10. Written as DNA, the CDR3 is TGCGCCAGCAGCTCGAGGCCCGGGACAGTGAATGAGCAGTTCTTC. Its protein product is CASSSRPGTVNEQFF.

The CDR3 bases are TGTGCCAGCAGCCCACTGGGGGTGACAGATACGCAGTATTTT. It yields the protein CASSPLGVTDTQYF. The gene calls are TRBV7-2 and TRBJ2-3; D possibly matches TRBD1 or TRBD2 (5 bases each). The CDR3 length is 14 residues. CDR1 and CDR2 from the germline V gene are SGHTA and FQGNSA. V gave up 5 bases and J gave up 3 bases, with 12 bases separating them.

This clonotype was counted many times. The J gene is TRBJ2-3, the V gene TRBV12-3 or TRBV12-4; D remains unclear. The CDR3 extends over 13 amino acids. Trimming removed 3 bases at V and 2 bases at J, with 6 bases between. The CDR3 DNA reads as TGTGCCAGCAGTTTCGGGTTCACAGATACGCAGTATTTT. Protein sequence: CASSFGFTDTQYF.

V is TRBV20-1 and J is TRBJ1-2; perhaps TRBD1 as D (5 bases). Germline CDR1 is DFQATT and CDR2 is SNEGSKA (reference sequence). The length of the CDR3 is 15 residues. V dropped 1 base and J dropped 4 bases, with 16 bases sitting between them. CDR3 region: CSARAGGSRFYGYTF. CDR3 DNA sequence: TGCAGTGCTAGAGCGGGGGGTTCCCGTTTCTATGGCTACACCTTC.

This clonotype came up many times. CDR3 nucleotide sequence: TGTGCCAGCAGCGGCGCAAGAGCGGAAGCGCAGTATTTT. This translates into CASSGARAEAQYF. This chain uses TRBV7-2 with TRBJ2-3; a possible D gene is TRBD2 (5 bases). Between the trimmed V and J ends, which lost 5 bases and 10 bases, there was a span of 16 bases. The CDR3 length is 13 residues. CDR1 is SGHTA and CDR2 is FQGNSA in the germline V gene.

The chain has TRBV27 and TRBJ2-3, with 11 bases fitting TRBD2. The CDR3 consists of 15 residues. Germline-derived CDR1 and CDR2 are MNHEY and SMNVEV (reference sequence). Losses at the gene ends were 1 base for V and 6 bases for J; bases not matched to a gene: 3. The CDR3 sequence is CASSLWTSGPDTQYF. DNA of the CDR3: TGTGCCAGCAGTTTATGGACTAGCGGGCCCGATACGCAGTATTTT.

There are many counts of this clonotype. The J gene is TRBJ2-1, the V gene TRBV3-1; a possible D gene is TRBD2 (6 bases). Trimming shortened V by 0 bases and J by 10 bases, and 22 bases separated the two germline ends. This CDR3 is built from 17 residues. Germline CDR1 reads LGHDT; CDR2 reads YNNKEL (reference sequence). CDR3 in DNA: TGTGCCAGCAGCCAAGAAACACGACTAGACCGCCCCCGGGAGCAGTTCTTC. Its protein is CASSQETRLDRPREQFF.

The J gene is TRBJ2-1, the V gene TRBV12-3 or TRBV12-4; 8 positions match TRBD2. The V and J ends lost 6 bases and 2 bases, in that order; junction bases with no gene match: 6. There are 15 residues in the CDR3. The CDR3 DNA is TGTGCCAGCAGGATACTAGCGGAGGCCTACAATGAGCAGTTCTTC. It translates to CASRILAEAYNEQFF.

This clonotype turned up a few times. J is TRBJ2-1 and V is TRBV9; D ambiguous. V gave up 4 bases and J gave up 10 bases, with 9 bases separating them. Germline V CDR1 and CDR2: SGDLS, YYNGEE. This CDR3 spans 11 amino acids. CDR3: CASSSSREQFF. The DNA of the CDR3 is TGTGCCAGCAGCTCTTCGAGAGAGCAGTTCTTC.

This clonotype appeared many times. The chain employs TRBV5-1 and TRBJ1-1; a weak D match, TRBD1 (6 bases). The CDR3 spans 14 residues. From germline, CDR1 is SGHRS and CDR2 YFSETQ. V was shortened by 2 bases and J by 0 bases, with 8 bases between the two germline ends. The CDR3 is CASSLTGMNTEAFF. The CDR3 nucleotides are TGCGCCAGCAGCTTAACAGGGATGAACACTGAAGCTTTCTTT.

The V and J genes are TRBV20-1 and TRBJ2-7; tentatively, D is TRBD2 (6 bases). The CDR3 runs to 15 residues. Trimming removed 0 bases at V and 3 bases at J, with 15 bases between. CDR1 is DFQATT and CDR2 is SNEGSKA in the germline V gene (reference sequence). The CDR3 loop is CSARDASGVDYEQYF. In DNA, the CDR3 is TGCAGTGCTAGAGACGCGTCGGGAGTTGACTACGAGCAGTACTTC.

The chain carries TRBV5-1 and TRBJ1-1, with a tentative D call TRBD1 (6 bases). The CDR3 runs to 17 residues. Looked up from germline, CDR1 is SGHRS and CDR2 is YFSETQ. V lost 1 base and J 0 bases, leaving 16 bases between the germline ends. The CDR3 DNA is TGCGCCAGCAGCTTGCTCCCACAGGGTGAGGTGAACACTGAAGCTTTCTTT. Protein product: CASSLLPQGEVNTEAFF.

This clonotype showed up just a few times. This chain joins TRBV5-6 and TRBJ1-2; possible D gene TRBD1, 6 bases. Deletions cut 1 base from V and 0 bases from J, with 10 bases between. There are 15 residues in the CDR3. CDR1 is SGHDT and CDR2 is YYEEEE in the germline V gene. The chain's CDR3 is CASSLLGTTNYGYTF. The CDR3 DNA is TGTGCCAGCAGCTTGCTTGGGACAACTAACTATGGCTACACCTTC. Full variable domain (outside the CDR3, taken from reference TRBV5-6 and TRBJ1-2): DAGVTQSPTHLIKTRGQQVTLRCSPKSGHDTVSWYQQALGQGPQFIFQYYEEEERQRGNFPDRFSGHQFPNYSSELNVNALLLGDSALYLCASSLLGTTNYGYTFGSGTRLTVV.

This clonotype was seen ten or more times. The gene calls are TRBV5-1 and TRBJ2-6; unclear D gene. This CDR3 has 15 amino acids. CDR1 is SGHRS and CDR2 is YFSETQ in the germline V gene. Between the trimmed V and J ends, which lost 4 bases and 4 bases, there was a span of 12 bases. The CDR3, as DNA: TGCGCCAGCAGCAAACCCGACACCGGGGCCAACGTCCTGACTTTC. Protein sequence: CASSKPDTGANVLTF.

The chain recombines TRBV5-1 with TRBJ2-1, with TRBD2 matching over 14 bases. J lost 15 bases, V lost 4 bases, and 9 bases had no gene match. This CDR3 comprises 14 residues. CDR1 is SGHRS and CDR2 is YFSETQ in the germline V gene. For the CDR3, the DNA is TGCGCCAGCAGCGAGGGGACTAGCGGGAGATTAATGTTCTTC. Residues: CASSEGTSGRLMFF.

This clonotype was counted a few times. The V and J genes are TRBV12-3 or TRBV12-4 and TRBJ1-2; D remains ambiguous. V shed 5 bases and J shed 0 bases, with 7 bases lying between them. The CDR3 length is 13 residues. CDR3 sequence: CASSKTSNYGYTF. The CDR3 region has the DNA TGTGCCAGCAGTAAAACATCTAACTATGGCTACACCTTC.

The chain links TRBV4-2 to TRBJ2-7; D remains ambiguous. Germline-derived CDR1 and CDR2 are LGHNA and YNFKEQ. The length of the CDR3 is 16 residues. Trimming removed 0 bases from V and 0 bases from J, with 12 bases in between. In DNA form, the CDR3 reads TGTGCCAGCAGCCAAGACTACGGCTCAAGCTCCTACGAGCAGTACTTC. This sequence encodes CASSQDYGSSSYEQYF.

The table lists this clonotype with a few counts. The chain joins TRBV25-1 to TRBJ2-5; possibly TRBD1 or TRBD2 for D (5 bases each). Germline V gives CDR1 MGHDK, CDR2 SYGVNS. Trimming removed 2 bases from V and 5 bases from J, with 12 bases in between. This CDR3 has 14 amino acids. CDR3 in DNA: TGTGCCAGCAGTGAAACGGGACCGGCGGAGACCCAGTACTTC. It is translated as CASSETGPAETQYF.

This clonotype was seen at least ten times. The rearrangement links TRBV20-1 to TRBJ2-2; D uncertain. V gave up 0 bases and J gave up 4 bases, with 6 bases separating them. The CDR3 extends over 13 amino acids. CDR1 and CDR2 (germline): DFQATT, SNEGSKA (reference sequence). The CDR3 spells CSARDVSTGELFF. In DNA form, the CDR3 reads TGCAGTGCTAGAGATGTCAGCACCGGGGAGCTGTTTTTT.

The V and J genes are TRBV25-1 and TRBJ2-7; TRBD1 matches at 7 bases. This CDR3 contains 15 residues. V was clipped by 4 bases and J by 2 bases; unmatched bases: 8. From germline, CDR1 is MGHDK and CDR2 SYGVNS. CDR3 in amino acids: CASSAAGTATYEQYF. CDR3 bases: TGTGCCAGCAGTGCTGCCGGGACAGCTACCTACGAGCAGTACTTC.

This clonotype was counted between two and nine times. A single base separates this from a much larger clone, so it may be a read error. The CDR3 DNA follows: TGTGCCAGCAGTTCCCCGGGACTAGCGGCCTACAATGAGCAGTTCTTC. It yields the protein CASSSPGLAAYNEQFF. The rearrangement links TRBV6-2 or TRBV6-3 to TRBJ2-1; 11 nucleotides line up with TRBD2. Germline trimming cut 4 bases from V and 2 bases from J; bases unmatched to any gene: 4. There are 16 residues in the CDR3. Germline CDR1 is MNHEY and CDR2 is SVGEGT.